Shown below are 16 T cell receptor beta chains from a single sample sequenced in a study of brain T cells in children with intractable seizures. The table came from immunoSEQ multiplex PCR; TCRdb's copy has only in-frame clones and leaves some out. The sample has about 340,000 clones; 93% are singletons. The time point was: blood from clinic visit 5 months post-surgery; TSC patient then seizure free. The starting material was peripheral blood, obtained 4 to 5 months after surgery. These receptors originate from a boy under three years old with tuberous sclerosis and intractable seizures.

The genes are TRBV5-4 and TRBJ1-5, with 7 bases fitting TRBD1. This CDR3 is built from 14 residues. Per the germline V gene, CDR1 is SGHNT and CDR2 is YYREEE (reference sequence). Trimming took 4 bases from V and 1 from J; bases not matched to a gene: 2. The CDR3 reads CASSVTGSNQPQHF. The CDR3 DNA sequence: TGTGCCAGCAGCGTGACAGGGAGCAATCAGCCCCAGCATTTT.

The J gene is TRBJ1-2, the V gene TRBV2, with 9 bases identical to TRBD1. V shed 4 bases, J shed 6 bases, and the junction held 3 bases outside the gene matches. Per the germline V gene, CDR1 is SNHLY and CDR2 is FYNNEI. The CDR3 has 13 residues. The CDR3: CASSVTGGHGYTF. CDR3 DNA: TGTGCCAGCAGTGTTACAGGGGGCCATGGCTACACCTTC.

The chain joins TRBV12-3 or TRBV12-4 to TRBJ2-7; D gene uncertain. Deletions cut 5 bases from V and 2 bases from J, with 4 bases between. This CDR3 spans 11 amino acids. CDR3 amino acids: CASSQAYEQYF. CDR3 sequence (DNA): TGTGCCAGCAGTCAAGCCTACGAGCAGTACTTC.

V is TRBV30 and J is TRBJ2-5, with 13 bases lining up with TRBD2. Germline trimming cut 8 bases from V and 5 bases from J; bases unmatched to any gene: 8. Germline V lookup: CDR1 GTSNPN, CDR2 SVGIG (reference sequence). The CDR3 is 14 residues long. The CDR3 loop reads CARRLAGGGETQYF. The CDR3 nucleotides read TGTGCCCGCCGACTAGCGGGAGGCGGCGAGACCCAGTACTTC.

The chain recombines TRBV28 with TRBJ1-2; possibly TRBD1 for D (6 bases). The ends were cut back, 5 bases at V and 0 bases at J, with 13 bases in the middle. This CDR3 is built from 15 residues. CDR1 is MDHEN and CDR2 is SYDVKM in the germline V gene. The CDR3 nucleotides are TGTGCCAGCAGTCTGACAGGCCTACCTAACTATGGCTACACCTTC. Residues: CASSLTGLPNYGYTF.

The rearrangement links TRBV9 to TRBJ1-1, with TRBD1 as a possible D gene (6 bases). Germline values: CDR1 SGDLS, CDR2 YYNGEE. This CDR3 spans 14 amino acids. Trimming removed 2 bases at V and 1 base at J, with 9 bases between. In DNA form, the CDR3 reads TGTGCCAGCAGCGTCCAGACAGGGAACACTGAAGCTTTCTTT. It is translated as CASSVQTGNTEAFF.

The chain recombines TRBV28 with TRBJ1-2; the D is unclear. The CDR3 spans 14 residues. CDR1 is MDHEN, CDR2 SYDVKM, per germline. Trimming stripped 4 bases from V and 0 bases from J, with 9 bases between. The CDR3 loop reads CASSSRTANYGYTF. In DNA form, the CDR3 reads TGTGCCAGCAGTTCACGGACGGCTAACTATGGCTACACCTTC.

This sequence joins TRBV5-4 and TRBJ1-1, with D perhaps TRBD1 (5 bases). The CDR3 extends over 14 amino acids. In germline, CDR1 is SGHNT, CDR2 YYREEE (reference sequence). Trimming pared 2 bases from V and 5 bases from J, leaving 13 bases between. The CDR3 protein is CASSLTRGRTEAFF. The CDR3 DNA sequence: TGTGCCAGCAGCTTAACGAGGGGAAGAACTGAAGCTTTCTTT.

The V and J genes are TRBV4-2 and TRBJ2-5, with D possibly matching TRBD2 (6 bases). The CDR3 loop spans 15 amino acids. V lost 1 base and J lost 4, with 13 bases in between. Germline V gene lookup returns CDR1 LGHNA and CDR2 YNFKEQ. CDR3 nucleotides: TGTGCCAGCAGCCAAGGTGATAGCGGTAGAGAGACCCAGTACTTC. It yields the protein CASSQGDSGRETQYF.

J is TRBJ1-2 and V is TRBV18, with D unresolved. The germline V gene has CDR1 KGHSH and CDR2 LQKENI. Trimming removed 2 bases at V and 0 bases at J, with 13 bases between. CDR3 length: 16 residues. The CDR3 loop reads CASSPAVLKSNYGYTF. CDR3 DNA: TGTGCCAGCTCACCAGCGGTCCTCAAGTCTAACTATGGCTACACCTTC.

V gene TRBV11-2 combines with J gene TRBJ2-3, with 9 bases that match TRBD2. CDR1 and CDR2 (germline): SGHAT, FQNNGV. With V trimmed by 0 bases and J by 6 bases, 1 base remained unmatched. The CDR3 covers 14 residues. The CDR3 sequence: CASSLDAGGDTQYF. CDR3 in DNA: TGTGCCAGCAGCTTAGACGCGGGGGGGGATACGCAGTATTTT.

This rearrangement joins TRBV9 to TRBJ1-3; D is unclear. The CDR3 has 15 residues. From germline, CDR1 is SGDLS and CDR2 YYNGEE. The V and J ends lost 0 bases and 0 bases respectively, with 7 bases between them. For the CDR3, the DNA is TGTGCCAGCAGCGTAGTCGCCACCTCTGGAAACACCATATATTTT. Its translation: CASSVVATSGNTIYF.

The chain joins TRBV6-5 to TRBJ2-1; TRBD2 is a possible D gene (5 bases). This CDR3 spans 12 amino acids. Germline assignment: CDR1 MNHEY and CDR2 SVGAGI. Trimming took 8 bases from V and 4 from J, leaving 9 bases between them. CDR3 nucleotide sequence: TGTGCCAGCGGGAGAGGTTACAATGAGCAGTTCTTC. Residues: CASGRGYNEQFF.

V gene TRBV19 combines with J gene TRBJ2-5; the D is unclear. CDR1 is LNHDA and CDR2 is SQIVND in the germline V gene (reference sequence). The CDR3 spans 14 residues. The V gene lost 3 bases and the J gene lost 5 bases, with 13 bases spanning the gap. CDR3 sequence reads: CASSMTDRWETQYF. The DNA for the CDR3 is TGTGCCAGTAGTATGACGGACCGATGGGAGACCCAGTACTTC. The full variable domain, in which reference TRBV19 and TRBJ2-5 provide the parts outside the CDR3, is DGGITQSPKYLFRKEGQNVTLSCEQNLNHDAMYWYRQDPGQGLRLIYYSQIVNDFQKGDIAEGYSVSREKKESFPLTVTSAQKNPTAFYLCASSMTDRWETQYFGPGTRLLVL.

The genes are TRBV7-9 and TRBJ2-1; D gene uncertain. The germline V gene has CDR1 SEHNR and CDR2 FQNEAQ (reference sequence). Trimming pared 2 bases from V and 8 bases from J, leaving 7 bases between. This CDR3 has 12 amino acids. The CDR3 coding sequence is TGTGCCAGCAGCTTAATAGACCATGAGCAGTTCTTC. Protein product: CASSLIDHEQFF.

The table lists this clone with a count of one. DNA for the CDR3: TGTGCCAGCAGCTCCCCAGCCCAACACAATGAGCAGTTCTTC. It is translated as CASSSPAQHNEQFF. The gene calls are TRBV7-3 and TRBJ2-1; D remains unclear. Germline loops: CDR1 SGHTA, CDR2 FQGTGA. V lost 4 bases and J 5 bases, leaving 12 bases between the germline ends. This CDR3 comprises 14 residues.